These 30 T cell receptor beta chains originate from one sample sequenced in a study of T cell changes during pregnancy in multiple sclerosis. Profiled with immunoSEQ multiplex PCR; TCRdb holds only in-frame clones, not every one. The data hold more than 65,000 clones, with about 89% observed a single time. This sample comprised peripheral blood, obtained in the first trimester of pregnancy. These receptors were taken from a female donor with multiple sclerosis, enrolled in a pregnancy study.

This clone was observed a few times. The chain recombines TRBV30 with TRBJ1-5, with 9 bases lining up with TRBD1. The CDR3 consists of 13 residues. V gave up 1 base and J gave up 7 bases; unmatched junction bases: 2. CDR1 and CDR2 from the germline V gene are GTSNPN and SVGIG (reference sequence). The CDR3 sequence is CAWSEDRGQPQHF. The CDR3 coding sequence is TGTGCCTGGAGTGAGGACAGGGGCCAGCCCCAGCATTTT.

The V gene is TRBV5-1, the J gene TRBJ2-7; tentative D call: TRBD2 (5 bases). This CDR3 has 14 residues. V was pared by 2 bases and J by 0 bases, with 9 bases between. Germline assignment: CDR1 SGHRS and CDR2 YFSETQ. The CDR3 coding sequence is TGCGCCAGCAGCTTACGGGGAGACTCCTACGAGCAGTACTTC. Amino acids: CASSLRGDSYEQYF.

The J gene is TRBJ1-1, the V gene TRBV14, with TRBD1 as a possible D gene (5 bases). The CDR3 covers 13 residues. V lost 6 bases and J 0 bases, leaving 8 bases between the germline ends. Per the germline V gene, CDR1 is SGHDN and CDR2 is FVKESK. The CDR3 loop is CASSLQVNTEAFF. CDR3 nucleotides: TGTGCCAGCAGTCTACAGGTGAACACTGAAGCTTTCTTT.

This chain joins TRBV7-2 and TRBJ2-7; possibly TRBD2 for D (6 bases). The CDR3 length is 13 residues. Germline loops: CDR1 SGHTA, CDR2 FQGNSA. The V and J ends lost 8 bases and 4 bases respectively, with 15 bases between them. This chain's CDR3 is CASGYGTSYEQYF. Here the CDR3 DNA reads TGTGCCAGCGGCTACGGGACTTCTTACGAGCAGTACTTC.

The chain links TRBV9 to TRBJ2-7, with D possibly matching TRBD2 (5 bases). This CDR3 spans 13 amino acids. The V and J ends lost 2 bases and 6 bases respectively, with 12 bases between them. Germline CDR1 reads SGDLS; CDR2 reads YYNGEE. The CDR3 protein is CASSVSPSSEQYF. In DNA form, the CDR3 reads TGTGCCAGCAGCGTGAGTCCTAGCTCCGAGCAGTACTTC.

The chain uses TRBV19 and TRBJ2-2; 8 bases agree with TRBD1. CDR3 length: 14 residues. Germline V gives CDR1 LNHDA, CDR2 SQIVND (reference sequence). V trimming: 7 bases; J trimming: 2 bases; junction bases outside the gene matches: 3. The CDR3 loop is CASIDRGNTGELFF. In nucleotides, the CDR3 is TGTGCCAGTATCGACAGGGGTAACACCGGGGAGCTGTTTTTT.

This chain connects TRBV15 to TRBJ2-3; maybe TRBD1 (7 bases). Germline V CDR1 and CDR2: LNHNV, YYDKDF (reference sequence). This CDR3 has 16 residues. V lost 3 bases and J lost 4, with 17 bases in between. CDR3 loop: CATSSRGTDPSDTQYF. CDR3 in DNA: TGTGCCACCAGCAGCCGCGGGACAGACCCTTCAGATACGCAGTATTTT.

CDR3 sequence: CASSLYPRTALNSPLHF. The CDR3 DNA follows: TGTGCCAGCAGCCTCTACCCCCGGACAGCCCTTAATTCACCCCTCCACTTT. This chain uses TRBV14 with TRBJ1-6; maybe TRBD1 (6 bases). The CDR3 sequence is 17 residues long. The V end was cut by 4 bases, the J end by 6 bases, with 19 bases between. Germline V lookup: CDR1 SGHDN, CDR2 FVKESK.

The J gene is TRBJ2-5, the V gene TRBV2, with 7 bases matching TRBD2. Trimming cost V 2 bases and J 0 bases; bases outside gene matches: 3. Germline V CDR1 and CDR2: SNHLY, FYNNEI. The CDR3 sequence is 15 residues long. The CDR3 sequence: CASSELAAYQETQYF. The CDR3 nucleotides read TGTGCCAGCAGTGAACTAGCGGCATACCAAGAGACCCAGTACTTC.

The rearrangement links TRBV2 to TRBJ1-2; weak D call: TRBD1 (6 bases). The CDR3 has 13 residues. Trimming removed 6 bases from V and 1 base from J, with 9 bases in between. The V gene's germline CDR1 is SNHLY and CDR2 FYNNEI. Here the CDR3 reads CASRGHINYGYTF. The CDR3 DNA sequence: TGTGCCAGCAGGGGACATATTAACTATGGCTACACCTTC.

The gene calls are TRBV27 and TRBJ1-6, with 10 bases fitting TRBD1. Germline-derived CDR1 and CDR2 are MNHEY and SMNVEV (reference sequence). With V trimmed by 9 bases and J by 8 bases, 7 bases remained unmatched. The CDR3 contains 14 residues. The CDR3 sequence is CASRAGTGDSPLHF. CDR3 DNA sequence: TGTGCCAGTAGAGCCGGGACAGGGGATTCACCCCTCCACTTT.

The chain uses TRBV28 and TRBJ1-4; no firm D call. This CDR3 is built from 16 residues. The ends were cut back, 6 bases at V and 5 bases at J, with 19 bases in the middle. Germline V gives CDR1 MDHEN, CDR2 SYDVKM. The CDR3 sequence: CASSPQPRTGNEKLFF. CDR3 nucleotide sequence: TGTGCCAGCAGCCCACAACCCCGGACGGGAAATGAAAAACTGTTTTTT.

The J gene is TRBJ2-7, the V gene TRBV2, with D perhaps TRBD1 (5 bases). V lost 5 bases and J lost 2, with 16 bases in between. Germline CDR1 reads SNHLY; CDR2 reads FYNNEI. This CDR3 is built from 15 residues. In DNA, the CDR3 is TGTGCCAGCAGTCAAGACAGCCTCGTAACCTACGAGCAGTACTTC. Residues: CASSQDSLVTYEQYF.

This chain connects TRBV19 to TRBJ1-2; weak D call: TRBD1 (6 bases). This CDR3 is built from 14 residues. V lost 6 bases, J lost 7 bases, and 18 bases lay in between. Germline V gene lookup returns CDR1 LNHDA and CDR2 SQIVND (reference sequence). CDR3 DNA sequence: TGTGCCAGTAGCGACCCTGGCAGGGGAGTTGGCTACACCTTC. Its protein is CASSDPGRGVGYTF. Drawing the rest from reference TRBV19 and TRBJ1-2, the complete variable domain is DGGITQSPKYLFRKEGQNVTLSCEQNLNHDAMYWYRQDPGQGLRLIYYSQIVNDFQKGDIAEGYSVSREKKESFPLTVTSAQKNPTAFYLCASSDPGRGVGYTFGSGTRLTVV.

The chain recombines TRBV19 with TRBJ2-5; D is ambiguous. The V end was cut by 1 base, the J end by 0 bases, with 6 bases between. This CDR3 comprises 14 residues. The germline V gene has CDR1 LNHDA and CDR2 SQIVND (reference sequence). The CDR3 DNA is TGTGCCAGTAGTATAGGAGCGTACCAAGAGACCCAGTACTTC. Its protein is CASSIGAYQETQYF.

The chain is built from TRBV2 and TRBJ2-1, with D possibly being TRBD2 (5 bases). CDR3 length: 11 residues. Between the trimmed V and J ends, which lost 11 bases and 6 bases, there was a span of 11 bases. CDR1 is SNHLY and CDR2 is FYNNEI in the germline V gene. CDR3 residues: CAGLAFNEQFF. Written as DNA, the CDR3 is TGTGCCGGGCTAGCATTCAATGAGCAGTTCTTC.

This rearrangement joins TRBV6-5 to TRBJ1-2, with TRBD1 as a possible D gene (5 bases). The CDR3 loop spans 14 amino acids. Trimming left V 0 bases short and J 8 bases short, with 13 bases between. The germline CDR1 and CDR2 sequences are MNHEY and SVGAGI. CDR3 in DNA: TGTGCCAGCAGTTACTCGATGGGCGCAGGGGGCTACACCTTC. Protein sequence: CASSYSMGAGGYTF.

The genes are TRBV16 and TRBJ1-1, with a weak D call TRBD1 (5 bases). Germline V gives CDR1 KGHSY, CDR2 FQNENV. The germline V and J ends were trimmed by 4 bases and 4 bases, with 13 bases remaining between them. This CDR3 has 14 residues. The CDR3 loop is CASSRGLESTEAFF. The CDR3 DNA is TGTGCCAGCAGCCGGGGACTCGAGAGCACTGAAGCTTTCTTT.

This chain uses TRBV2 with TRBJ2-3, with 9 bases that match TRBD2. The CDR3 is 16 amino acids. The V gene end was trimmed by 7 bases and the J gene end by 2 bases; junction bases not matched to a gene: 10. The germline V gene encodes CDR1 SNHLY and CDR2 FYNNEI. The CDR3 sequence: CASTLRLAVNTDTQYF. The CDR3 bases are TGTGCCAGCACCTTGAGACTAGCGGTCAACACAGATACGCAGTATTTT. Full variable domain (remainder filled in from reference TRBV2 and TRBJ2-3): EPEVTQTPSHQVTQMGQEVILRCVPISNHLYFYWYRQILGQKVEFLVSFYNNEISEKSEIFDDQFSVERPDGSNFTLKIRSTKLEDSAMYFCASTLRLAVNTDTQYFGPGTRLTVL.

Points on this clone: Other DNA sequences in this sample translate to the same CDR3. The chain couples TRBV18 to TRBJ1-5, with 8 bases aligning to TRBD1. This CDR3 is built from 14 residues. CDR1 KGHSH and CDR2 LQKENI come from the germline V gene. After removal of 3 bases from V and 5 bases from J, the junction contained 3 bases not matched to a gene. CDR3 region: CASSPQGADQPQHF. CDR3 sequence (DNA): TGTGCCAGCTCACCCCAGGGGGCGGATCAGCCCCAGCATTTT.

V is TRBV7-6 and J is TRBJ2-3; D remains unclear. The length of the CDR3 is 14 residues. CDR1 and CDR2 from the germline V gene are SGHVS and FNYEAQ. With 2 bases removed from V and 2 bases from J, the gap between germline ends came to 8 bases. The DNA of the CDR3 is TGTGCCAGCAGCTTAAACTTTGTCACAGATACGCAGTATTTT. Translation gives CASSLNFVTDTQYF.

This clone was recorded once. V usage is TRBV7-9 and J usage is TRBJ2-1; 7 nucleotides align to TRBD2. The germline V gene has CDR1 SEHNR and CDR2 FQNEAQ (reference sequence). V lost 6 bases, J lost 8 bases, and 13 bases stayed unmatched. The CDR3 length is 15 residues. The CDR3: CASSLGGPARDEQFF. DNA for the CDR3: TGTGCCAGCAGTTTGGGAGGGCCCGCTAGGGATGAGCAGTTCTTC.

The chain is built from TRBV4-3 and TRBJ1-2, with D hard to call. The ends were cut back, 0 bases at V and 2 bases at J, with 10 bases in the middle. Germline V gives CDR1 LGHNA, CDR2 YSLEER. There are 15 residues in the CDR3. CDR3 loop: CASSQDAGPNYGYTF. For the CDR3, the DNA is TGCGCCAGCAGCCAAGACGCGGGCCCGAACTATGGCTACACCTTC.

This chain connects TRBV7-2 to TRBJ1-2; D not resolved. The germline CDR1 and CDR2 sequences are SGHTA and FQGNSA. Trimming pared 1 base from V and 5 bases from J, leaving 8 bases between. The CDR3 consists of 13 residues. CDR3 DNA sequence: TGTGCCAGCAGCTTAGATCAGGAATATGGCTACACCTTC. It is translated as CASSLDQEYGYTF.

This chain links TRBV27 with TRBJ1-6, with 9 bases lining up with TRBD1. The germline V gene encodes CDR1 MNHEY and CDR2 SMNVEV (reference sequence). The V gene end was trimmed by 9 bases and the J gene end by 9 bases; junction bases not matched to a gene: 6. CDR3 size: 13 residues. Here the CDR3 DNA reads TGTGCCAGTAGATTGACAGGGGGTTCACCCCTCCACTTT. It specifies CASRLTGGSPLHF.

The V call is TRBV10-3, the J call TRBJ2-3, with D tentatively TRBD2 (5 bases). The germline gives CDR1 ENHRY, CDR2 SYGVKD. The CDR3 covers 12 residues. The V end lost 4 bases, the J end lost 3 bases, and 5 bases lay between the germline ends. This CDR3 is CAISGETDTQYF. In DNA, the CDR3 is TGTGCCATCAGTGGGGAGACAGATACGCAGTATTTT.

The chain has TRBV7-8 and TRBJ1-1; no reliable D call. The V gene's germline CDR1 is SGHVS and CDR2 FQNEAQ. Trimming shortened V by 5 bases and J by 1 base, and 11 bases separated the two germline ends. The CDR3 extends over 14 amino acids. This chain's CDR3 is CASSTLGPNTEAFF. Written as DNA, the CDR3 is TGTGCCAGCAGCACACTAGGACCGAACACTGAAGCTTTCTTT. The full variable domain, rest sourced from reference TRBV7-8 and TRBJ1-1, is GAGVSQSPRYKVAKRGQDVALRCDPISGHVSLFWYQQALGQGPEFLTYFQNEAQLDKSGLPSDRFFAERPEGSVSTLKIQRTQQEDSAVYLCASSTLGPNTEAFFGQGTRLTVV.

The chain recombines TRBV6-5 with TRBJ2-1; TRBD2 aligns across 7 bases. Germline V gene sequence: CDR1 MNHEY, CDR2 SVGAGI. The junction had 10 bases not matched to a gene; V was cut back by 0 bases and J by 8 bases. This CDR3 is 16 amino acids long. The CDR3 region is CASSYSLGGGTDEQFF. Written as DNA, the CDR3 is TGTGCCAGCAGTTACTCCCTTGGGGGGGGGACCGATGAGCAGTTCTTC.

CDR3 nucleotides: TGTGCCAGCAGTTTTTCCTTAGGGGAGGTCGACACCGGGGAGCTGTTTTTT. Protein product: CASSFSLGEVDTGELFF. The rearrangement uses TRBV27 and TRBJ2-2; possibly TRBD2 for D (6 bases). Germline-derived CDR1 and CDR2 are MNHEY and SMNVEV (reference sequence). This CDR3 region has 17 residues. Trimming pared 3 bases from V and 3 bases from J, leaving 17 bases between.

This clone appeared once. The genes are TRBV7-4 and TRBJ1-5, with D perhaps TRBD1 (5 bases). Germline lookup yields CDR1 SGHVT and CDR2 SQSDAQ. The CDR3 spans 13 residues. With 2 bases removed from V and 4 bases from J, the gap between germline ends came to 6 bases. This CDR3 reads CASSLRGNQPQHF. The CDR3 DNA reads as TGTGCCAGCAGCTTACGGGGGAATCAGCCCCAGCATTTT.